This entry concerns a single T cell receptor beta chain. It lacks a known antigen. Per-base quality was not reported, and no clone a single base away is much larger than it. This sample was included in a study of shared clonotypes between healthy human individuals (dated by TCRdb to 2020 to 2021). Regarding the research as a whole: Three men and a couple of women, aged 18 to 49 years, made up the cohort. Per donor, three plates each were used for CD4 naive and CD4 memory, two for CD8 naive, and one for CD8 memory. The study deeply sequenced blood TCR repertoires of several healthy adults to estimate repertoire size and the extent of clonotype sharing between individuals. To increase sequencing depth and limit assay-specific biases, TCR repertoire library preparation and sequencing were carried out by different laboratories using diverse techniques. Per donor, leukapheresis produced somewhere between about 0.8 and 9.5 billion PBMCs.

Using the deep immunoSEQ assay, TCR CDR3 regions were amplified from genomic DNA by multiplex PCR. Extracted genomic DNA from each cell subset was distributed evenly across all wells of several immunoSEQ 96-well plates, and each plate was treated as a replicate. For sorted subsets, 200 to 250 ng of genomic DNA, equivalent to around 29,000 T cell genomes, went into each replicate PCR. The purified libraries were quantified using a Qubit 3.0 fluorometer, sized with a Bioanalyzer 2100, and then quantified again using the KAPA Library Quantification kit. A separate single-read 150-cycle Illumina NextSeq 550 flow cell was used to sequence each immunoSEQ 96-well plate. In the paper's pipeline: The immunoSEQ output contained only junctional sequences without quality scores, so filtering could not match that applied to full-length reads. Sequences were annotated with PyIR, a Python wrapper for IgBLAST v1.9, and V/J genes and CDR3 were assigned using IMGT germline references. Reads with weak V/J assignments (E-value above 1e-6), missing CDR3, stop codons, out-of-frame junctions, or ambiguous translated residues were removed. V3J clonotypes were defined as sequences sharing the same inferred V gene, J gene, and CDR3 amino acid sequence. Percentage overlap between repertoires was calculated by dividing the number of shared unique clonotypes by the size of the smaller repertoire. Richness of each repertoire was evaluated using RTK rarefaction, the Chao1 estimator, and Recon v2.1 estimates of unobserved clonotypes. For all TCRbeta clonotypes obtained by the gDNA method from a few donors, generation probabilities were computed with OLGA. Sourced from immuneACCESS, this table was stored by TCRdb with only in-frame sequences that have V and J called. A share of the clones is absent; for the studies checked, an unresolved V gene accounts for under half, and the remainder has no known explanation. D and trimming come from the DNA, and the V and J calls and clone size come from that table. This sample gives roughly 590,000 clones in total; around 95% of them show up just once. 0.1% to 0.11% of the sample is held by the ten biggest clonotypes.

V lost 3 bases and J lost 3 bases, and the count of bases not matched to a germline gene is 7. For CDR1 and CDR2, the germline V gene (reference sequence) lists SGHNT and YYREEE. The CDR3 contains 15 residues, cysteine and phenylalanine counted. Only the CDR3 DNA is retained, 45 bases long and in frame from the first base. CD8 naive samples were CD45RO-negative cells positively selected for CCR7, giving a CD45RA+CCR7+ population that excluded TemRA cells. The donors were healthy, HIV-negative adults who had no recently reported acute infections or vaccinations. Every donor was a Caucasian adult residing in Nashville, Tennessee, USA. Blood was obtained by leukapheresis, after which PBMCs were separated by Ficoll-Histopaque density gradient centrifugation and cryopreserved in liquid nitrogen vapor phase. Analytical flow cytometry was used to check the purity and quantity of each magnetically sorted T cell population. From each sorted fraction, genomic DNA was isolated and quantified by UV absorbance on a Nanodrop 2000c.

Broader findings and caveats from the paper: Sampling was restricted to blood, and TCR repertoires in tissues likely differ from the TCR repertoires found in blood. Naive subsets generally had larger estimated clonotype richness than memory subsets. Rarefaction of sorted-subset datasets indicated incomplete sequencing despite the large sequencing depth. The small number of donors limited the genetic and exposure-history diversity represented. Based on pairwise subsampling, the degree of clonotype sharing among donors was expected to be affected by sequencing depth. Sharing across several donors was observed for approximately 4.6% of naive CD4, around 3.5% of naive CD8, about 2.5% of memory CD4, and 0.4% of memory CD8 clonotypes. Higher generation probabilities were observed for clonotypes shared by all four sorted-subset donors than for non-shared clonotypes.

The receptor comes from a woman in her 30s in good health. The sample comprised naive CD8+ T cells sorted from blood. In light of the paper, this sample's cell subset or site label describes: CD45RA+CCR7+. The chain employs TRBV5-4 and TRBJ2-7; TRBD2 aligns with 9 central bases. At the DNA level, the sequence is TGTGCCAGCAGCTCCCGCGGTAGCGGGAGCTACGAGCAGTACTTC. This sequence encodes CASSSRGSGSYEQYF.